A single sample is the source of the 29 T cell receptor beta chains below, sequenced in a study of early stage breast cancer tumors. Sequencing used immunoSEQ multiplex PCR; TCRdb keeps in-frame clones, though not all of them. The sample consists of tens of thousands of clones, 70% to 80% of them appearing once. Input material: blood. Every receptor here comes from a person aged 30-39 years with breast cancer.

V gene TRBV7-9 combines with J gene TRBJ2-1; 8 positions match TRBD2. The CDR3 is 15 amino acids. J was trimmed by 4 bases and V by 5 bases; bases with no gene match: 7. Germline V gene sequence: CDR1 SEHNR, CDR2 FQNEAQ (reference sequence). The CDR3 region is CASSERLATYNEQFF. The CDR3 region has the DNA TGTGCCAGCAGCGAACGACTAGCGACATACAATGAGCAGTTCTTC.

This chain joins TRBV19 and TRBJ2-4; D possibly corresponds to TRBD2 (6 bases). There are 14 residues in the CDR3. The V end lost 6 bases, the J end lost 5 bases, and 14 bases lay between the germline ends. The germline V gene encodes CDR1 LNHDA and CDR2 SQIVND (reference sequence). CDR3 nucleotides: TGTGCCAGTAGAAGCCCCGGGGGAGAAAACATTCAGTACTTC. This gives the protein CASRSPGGENIQYF.

This chain uses TRBV27 with TRBJ1-1; no clear D. The V gene lost 7 bases and the J gene lost 4 bases, with 13 bases spanning the gap. The CDR3 runs 13 residues. CDR1 is MNHEY, CDR2 SMNVEV, per germline (reference sequence). The CDR3, as DNA: TGTGCCAGCAACCATGGGGAGAGCACTGAAGCTTTCTTT. This gives the protein CASNHGESTEAFF.

The rearrangement links TRBV9 to TRBJ1-3; D remains ambiguous. Trimming took off 0 bases at V and 5 bases at J, with 9 bases between the two ends. From germline, CDR1 is SGDLS and CDR2 YYNGEE. This CDR3 region has 14 residues. This chain's CDR3 is CASSVDNSRNTIYF. Written as DNA, the CDR3 is TGTGCCAGCAGCGTAGACAACAGTCGAAACACCATATATTTT.

This chain joins TRBV19 and TRBJ2-3; 8 nucleotides line up with TRBD2. The CDR3 runs 17 residues. V trimming: 3 bases; J trimming: 0 bases; junction bases outside the gene matches: 8. Germline lookup yields CDR1 LNHDA and CDR2 SQIVND (reference sequence). CDR3 region: CASSMDGASGSTDTQYF. The CDR3 nucleotides read TGTGCCAGTAGTATGGACGGGGCTAGCGGGAGCACAGATACGCAGTATTTT.

This clone came up a few times. This chain links TRBV10-3 with TRBJ2-7; 7 bases line up with TRBD1. Germline trimming cut 6 bases from V and 2 bases from J; bases unmatched to any gene: 4. The CDR3 runs to 13 residues. CDR1 and CDR2 (germline): ENHRY, SYGVKD. The CDR3 reads CAISRTGPYEQYF. The DNA for the CDR3 is TGTGCCATCAGCCGGACAGGACCCTACGAGCAGTACTTC.

V is TRBV2 and J is TRBJ2-1; TRBD2 aligns across 7 bases. CDR3 length: 15 amino acids. Germline assignment: CDR1 SNHLY and CDR2 FYNNEI. V lost 3 bases, J lost 3 bases, and 5 bases stayed unmatched. CDR3: CASSEWTRDYNEQFF. Written as DNA, the CDR3 is TGTGCCAGCAGTGAGTGGACTAGGGACTACAATGAGCAGTTCTTC.

The CDR3 here is CASSRPGRILEQYF. CDR3 in DNA: TGTGCCAGCAGTCGCCCGGGACGGATACTAGAGCAGTACTTC. The rearrangement joins TRBV5-6 to TRBJ2-7, with D possibly called TRBD1 or TRBD2 (5 bases each). Trimming stripped 5 bases from V and 7 bases from J, with 19 bases between. Germline assignment: CDR1 SGHDT and CDR2 YYEEEE. This CDR3 is 14 amino acids long. Full variable domain (rest looked up from reference TRBV5-6 and TRBJ2-7): DAGVTQSPTHLIKTRGQQVTLRCSPKSGHDTVSWYQQALGQGPQFIFQYYEEEERQRGNFPDRFSGHQFPNYSSELNVNALLLGDSALYLCASSRPGRILEQYFGPGTRLTVT.

The chain combines TRBV30 with TRBJ2-5; 9 bases fit TRBD2. V was pared by 7 bases and J by 5 bases, with 11 bases of the junction left unmatched. This CDR3 comprises 14 residues. Germline assignment: CDR1 GTSNPN and CDR2 SVGIG (reference sequence). CDR3 protein: CASPLVAGGETQYF. The CDR3, as DNA: TGTGCCTCTCCTTTGGTGGCGGGGGGGGAGACCCAGTACTTC.

The count of this clone is one. In DNA form, the CDR3 reads TGTGCCAGCAGTGAGCGGGAGTGGGACAATGAGCAGTTCTTC. Protein: CASSEREWDNEQFF. This chain links TRBV2 with TRBJ2-1, with TRBD2 matching 7 bases. The length of the CDR3 is 14 residues. The V gene's germline CDR1 is SNHLY and CDR2 FYNNEI. V lost 3 bases, J lost 5 bases, and 4 bases stayed unmatched.

The chain couples TRBV7-2 to TRBJ1-5; no reliable D call. V was clipped by 1 base and J by 6 bases, with 7 bases between them. Germline-derived CDR1 and CDR2 are SGHTA and FQGNSA. The CDR3 is made up of 13 amino acids. This CDR3 reads CASSLDFGQPQHF. CDR3 DNA: TGTGCCAGCAGCTTAGATTTCGGTCAGCCCCAGCATTTT. Based on the CDR3 plus reference TRBV7-2 and TRBJ1-5, the full variable domain is GAGVSQSPSNKVTEKGKDVELRCDPISGHTALYWYRQSLGQGLEFLIYFQGNSAPDKSGLPSDRFSAERTGGSVSTLTIQRTQQEDSAVYLCASSLDFGQPQHFGDGTRLSIL.

This rearrangement joins TRBV4-3 to TRBJ1-5, with D hard to call. The CDR3 covers 18 residues. Trimming left V 0 bases short and J 2 bases short, with 17 bases between. CDR1 and CDR2 from the germline V gene are LGHNA and YSLEER. Here the CDR3 reads CASSQDWRRPAGNQPQHF. The CDR3 nucleotides are TGCGCCAGCAGCCAAGATTGGCGGCGACCGGCTGGCAATCAGCCCCAGCATTTT.

The V and J genes are TRBV30 and TRBJ1-2; D might be TRBD1 (5 bases). The V gene's germline CDR1 is GTSNPN and CDR2 SVGIG (reference sequence). The germline V and J ends were trimmed by 0 bases and 3 bases, with 17 bases remaining between them. The CDR3 spans 16 residues. CDR3 protein: CAWSVRRRDGHYGYTF. The CDR3 coding sequence is TGTGCCTGGAGTGTACGGCGTCGGGACGGACACTATGGCTACACCTTC.

V usage is TRBV10-3 and J usage is TRBJ1-5; TRBD1 aligns across 7 bases. This CDR3 contains 15 residues. The germline V gene encodes CDR1 ENHRY and CDR2 SYGVKD. V was clipped by 10 bases and J by 4 bases; unmatched bases: 13. For the CDR3, the DNA is TGTGCCACCGTCCACGGGACAGACCCAAATCAGCCCCAGCATTTT. This sequence encodes CATVHGTDPNQPQHF.

This clone was seen a handful of times. The CDR3 nucleotides read TGTGCCTGGAGTGTCGAGGGTAACCAGCCCCAGCATTTT. Translating gives CAWSVEGNQPQHF. This rearrangement joins TRBV30 to TRBJ1-5; D gene ambiguous. Trimming stripped 0 bases from V and 7 bases from J, with 10 bases between. CDR1 and CDR2 from the germline V gene are GTSNPN and SVGIG (reference sequence). The CDR3 contains 13 residues.

The V gene is TRBV6-1, the J gene TRBJ2-3, with 11 positions matching TRBD1. This CDR3 comprises 13 residues. The V gene end was trimmed by 10 bases and the J gene end by 5 bases; junction bases not matched to a gene: 5. The V gene's germline CDR1 is MNHNS and CDR2 SASEGT. Written as DNA, the CDR3 is TGTGCCACCAGGACAGGGGGCAGAGATACGCAGTATTTT. It translates to CATRTGGRDTQYF.

This chain uses TRBV10-1 with TRBJ1-2, with D perhaps matching TRBD1 (6 bases). The V end was cut by 6 bases, the J end by 0 bases, with 11 bases between. Germline lookup yields CDR1 WNHNN and CDR2 SYGVQD (reference sequence). The CDR3 sequence is 14 residues long. CDR3: CASRGEGANYGYTF. The CDR3 DNA sequence: TGCGCCAGCAGGGGGGAGGGGGCTAACTATGGCTACACCTTC.

V gene TRBV27 combines with J gene TRBJ2-3; TRBD1 matches at 8 bases. V lost 3 bases to trimming and J lost 1 base; unmatched junction nucleotides: 18. The CDR3 sequence is 20 residues long. CDR1 and CDR2 (germline): MNHEY, SMNVEV (reference sequence). CDR3 residues: CASSLMSRGPRGMGTDTQYF. In DNA form, the CDR3 reads TGTGCCAGCAGTTTGATGAGCAGGGGGCCTCGTGGGATGGGCACAGATACGCAGTATTTT.

This clone was counted a few times. The V and J genes are TRBV6-6 and TRBJ2-7, with D tentatively TRBD1 or TRBD2 (5 bases each). CDR3 length: 13 amino acids. The V gene's germline CDR1 is MNHNY and CDR2 SVGAGI (reference sequence). The V end lost 3 bases, the J end lost 3 bases, and 9 bases lay between the germline ends. CDR3 in DNA: TGTGCCAGCAGTTATGGGGACCTCTACGAGCAGTACTTC. Translating it yields CASSYGDLYEQYF.

This rearrangement joins TRBV11-1 to TRBJ2-7, with TRBD1 identical over 10 bases. The V segment lost 9 bases and the J segment 6 bases; nucleotides outside the gene matches: 11. Germline CDR1 and CDR2: SGHAT and FQDESV (reference sequence). This CDR3 is 14 amino acids long. CDR3 loop: CASTAGQGSGEQYF. DNA for the CDR3: TGTGCCAGTACTGCGGGACAGGGGAGCGGCGAGCAGTACTTC.

The gene calls are TRBV11-2 and TRBJ2-5; D remains ambiguous. Trimming removed 4 bases at V and 5 bases at J, with 11 bases between. CDR1 SGHAT and CDR2 FQNNGV come from the germline V gene. This CDR3 region has 13 residues. DNA for the CDR3: TGTGCCAGCAGCTCCAGGCAACGCGAGACCCAGTACTTC. Translating gives CASSSRQRETQYF.

This clone was observed a single time. CDR3 sequence reads: CSVARLAGGHHEQYF. The CDR3 nucleotides read TGCAGCGTTGCCCGACTAGCGGGAGGCCACCACGAGCAGTACTTC. The chain couples TRBV29-1 to TRBJ2-7, with 13 bases identical to TRBD2. The CDR3 spans 15 residues. V gave up 4 bases and J gave up 5 bases; unmatched junction bases: 8. CDR1 and CDR2 from the germline V gene are SQVTM and ANQGSEA.

The chain recombines TRBV2 with TRBJ2-7; D perhaps matches TRBD2 (6 bases). V was trimmed by 6 bases and J by 9 bases, leaving 18 bases between them. The CDR3 sequence is 13 residues long. Germline values: CDR1 SNHLY, CDR2 FYNNEI. The CDR3, as DNA: TGTGCCAGCAGGGGTCTGAACGGGAGATGGCAGTACTTC. Residues: CASRGLNGRWQYF. The full variable domain, with the rest looked up from reference TRBV2 and TRBJ2-7, is EPEVTQTPSHQVTQMGQEVILRCVPISNHLYFYWYRQILGQKVEFLVSFYNNEISEKSEIFDDQFSVERPDGSNFTLKIRSTKLEDSAMYFCASRGLNGRWQYFGPGTRLTVT.

In its sample, this clone was seen a few times. The rearrangement links TRBV27 to TRBJ2-1, with 7 bases lining up with TRBD1. The J segment lost 8 bases and the V segment lost 2 bases, leaving 12 bases of the junction unmatched. Germline CDR1 reads MNHEY; CDR2 reads SMNVEV (reference sequence). The CDR3 sequence is 16 residues long. CDR3: CASSLNLGQRSDEQFF. Here the CDR3 DNA reads TGTGCCAGCAGTTTAAACCTGGGACAGAGGTCAGATGAGCAGTTCTTC.

This clone is a singleton in its sample. The CDR3 sequence: CAISESLTGSADTQYF. The CDR3 DNA is TGTGCCATCAGTGAGTCGTTGACAGGGAGCGCAGATACGCAGTATTTT. V gene TRBV10-3 combines with J gene TRBJ2-3; 7 bases fit TRBD1. From germline, CDR1 is ENHRY and CDR2 SYGVKD. This CDR3 is built from 16 residues. J lost 4 bases, V lost 0 bases, and 7 bases had no gene match.

The chain combines TRBV7-2 with TRBJ1-4; TRBD1 aligns across 11 bases. Trimming at V came to 0 bases and at J to 7 bases, leaving 4 bases not matched to a gene. Per germline, CDR1 SGHTA and CDR2 FQGNSA. The CDR3 has 16 amino acids. The CDR3 DNA sequence: TGTGCCAGCAGCTTAGCCGCCGGGACAGGGGGTGAAAAACTGTTTTTT. It encodes CASSLAAGTGGEKLFF.

V and J are TRBV7-2 and TRBJ2-7; 7 bases align to TRBD1. The CDR3 has 12 amino acids. J lost 6 bases, V lost 5 bases, and 4 bases had no gene match. Per the germline V gene, CDR1 is SGHTA and CDR2 is FQGNSA. The CDR3 loop is CASSPPGGEQYF. For the CDR3, the DNA is TGTGCCAGCAGCCCCCCAGGGGGCGAGCAGTACTTC.

This chain connects TRBV27 to TRBJ2-6; the D call may be TRBD1 or TRBD2 (5 bases each). The CDR3 runs to 19 residues. V lost 7 bases and J lost 2, with 24 bases in between. CDR1 is MNHEY and CDR2 is SMNVEV in the germline V gene (reference sequence). The CDR3 coding sequence is TGTGCCAGCAACCCCGGGGCCGGGTTTAGGGGTGCTGGGGCCAACGTCCTGACTTTC. Its protein is CASNPGAGFRGAGANVLTF.

This chain links TRBV18 with TRBJ2-3; no reliable D call. CDR3 length equals 12 residues. Trimming pared 4 bases from V and 3 bases from J, leaving 5 bases between. Looked up from germline, CDR1 is KGHSH and CDR2 is LQKENI. The CDR3 here is CASSLTTDTQYF. The DNA for the CDR3 is TGTGCCAGCTCACTAACTACAGATACGCAGTATTTT.